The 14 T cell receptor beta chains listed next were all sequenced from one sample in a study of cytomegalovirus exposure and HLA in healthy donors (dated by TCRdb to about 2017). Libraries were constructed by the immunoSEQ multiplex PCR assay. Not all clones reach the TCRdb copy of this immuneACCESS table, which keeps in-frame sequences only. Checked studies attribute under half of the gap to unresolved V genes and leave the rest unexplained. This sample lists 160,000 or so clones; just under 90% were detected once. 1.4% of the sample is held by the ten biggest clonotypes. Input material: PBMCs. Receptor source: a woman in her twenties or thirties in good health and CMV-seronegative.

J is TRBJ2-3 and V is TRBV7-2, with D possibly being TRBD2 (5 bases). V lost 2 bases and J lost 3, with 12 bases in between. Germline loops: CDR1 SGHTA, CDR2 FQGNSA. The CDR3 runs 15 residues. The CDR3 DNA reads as TGTGCCAGCAGCTTACCTGGGCGGACTACAGATACGCAGTATTTT. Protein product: CASSLPGRTTDTQYF.

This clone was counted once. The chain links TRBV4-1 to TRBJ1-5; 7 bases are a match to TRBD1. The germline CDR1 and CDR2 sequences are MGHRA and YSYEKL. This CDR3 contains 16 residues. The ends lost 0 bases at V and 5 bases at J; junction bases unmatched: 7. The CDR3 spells CASSQDGDSLYQPQHF. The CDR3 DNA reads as TGCGCCAGCAGCCAAGACGGGGACAGCCTGTATCAGCCCCAGCATTTT.

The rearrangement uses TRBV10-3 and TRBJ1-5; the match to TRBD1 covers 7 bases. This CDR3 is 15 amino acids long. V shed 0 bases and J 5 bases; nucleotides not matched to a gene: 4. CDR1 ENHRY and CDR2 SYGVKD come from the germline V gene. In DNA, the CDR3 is TGTGCCATCAGTGAGTCGCAAGGGGGCGATCAGCCCCAGCATTTT. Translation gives CAISESQGGDQPQHF.

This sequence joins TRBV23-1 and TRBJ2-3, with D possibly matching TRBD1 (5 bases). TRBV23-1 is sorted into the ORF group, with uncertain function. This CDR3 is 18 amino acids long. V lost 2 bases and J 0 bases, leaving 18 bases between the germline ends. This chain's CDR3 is CASSQERGMRGSTDTQYF. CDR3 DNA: TGCGCCAGCAGTCAAGAAAGGGGTATGCGCGGTAGCACAGATACGCAGTATTTT.

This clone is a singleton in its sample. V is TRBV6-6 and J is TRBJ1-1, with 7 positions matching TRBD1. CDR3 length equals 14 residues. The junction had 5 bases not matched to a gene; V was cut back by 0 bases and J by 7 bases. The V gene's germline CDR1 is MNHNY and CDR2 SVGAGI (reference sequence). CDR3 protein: CASSYSTGIGEAFF. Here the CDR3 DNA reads TGTGCCAGCAGTTACTCGACAGGGATCGGTGAAGCTTTCTTT.

The CDR3 DNA follows: TGTGCCAGCAGTGAAACGCCGGGAGGTAGTTCACCCCTCCACTTT. The encoded protein is CASSETPGGSSPLHF. The chain has TRBV2 and TRBJ1-6; D is undetermined. This CDR3 region has 15 residues. CDR1 and CDR2 from the germline V gene are SNHLY and FYNNEI. Trimming shortened V by 2 bases and J by 9 bases, and 14 bases separated the two germline ends.

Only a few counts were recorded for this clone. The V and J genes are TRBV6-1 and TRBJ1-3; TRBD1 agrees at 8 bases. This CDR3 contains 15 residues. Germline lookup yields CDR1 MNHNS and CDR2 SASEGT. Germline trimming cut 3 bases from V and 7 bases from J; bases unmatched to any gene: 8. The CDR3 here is CASSEGGDRFNTIYF. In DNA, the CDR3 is TGTGCCAGCAGTGAGGGGGGGGACAGGTTCAACACCATATATTTT.

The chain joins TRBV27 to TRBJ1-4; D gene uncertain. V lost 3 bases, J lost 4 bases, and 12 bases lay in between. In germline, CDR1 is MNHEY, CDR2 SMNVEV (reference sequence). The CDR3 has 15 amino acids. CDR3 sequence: CASSFYRANNEKLFF. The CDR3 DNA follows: TGTGCCAGCAGTTTTTACCGAGCGAATAATGAAAAACTGTTTTTT.

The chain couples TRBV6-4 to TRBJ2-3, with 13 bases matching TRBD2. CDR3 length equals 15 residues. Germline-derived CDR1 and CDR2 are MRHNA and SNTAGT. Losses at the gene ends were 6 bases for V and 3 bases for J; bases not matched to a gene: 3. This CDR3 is CASRGTSGETDTQYF. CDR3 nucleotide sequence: TGTGCCAGCAGAGGGACTAGCGGGGAGACAGATACGCAGTATTTT.

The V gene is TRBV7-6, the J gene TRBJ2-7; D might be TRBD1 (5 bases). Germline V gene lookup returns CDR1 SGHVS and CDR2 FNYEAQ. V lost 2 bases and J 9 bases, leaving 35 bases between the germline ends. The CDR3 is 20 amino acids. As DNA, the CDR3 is TGTGCCAGCAGCTTATCTGTCTCCGGTCCTGGGGCACAGGCCCCTCCGGGGCAGTACTTC. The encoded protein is CASSLSVSGPGAQAPPGQYF. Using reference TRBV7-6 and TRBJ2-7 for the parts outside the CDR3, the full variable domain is GAGVSQSPRYKVTKRGQDVALRCDPISGHVSLYWYRQALGQGPEFLTYFNYEAQQDKSGLPNDRFSAERPEGSISTLTIQRTEQRDSAMYRCASSLSVSGPGAQAPPGQYFGPGTRLTVT.

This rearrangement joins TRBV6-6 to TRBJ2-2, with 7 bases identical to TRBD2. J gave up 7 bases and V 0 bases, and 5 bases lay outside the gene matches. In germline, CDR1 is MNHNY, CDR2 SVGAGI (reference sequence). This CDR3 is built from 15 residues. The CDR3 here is CASSYSPGRGGELFF. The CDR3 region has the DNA TGTGCCAGCAGTTACTCACCTGGGAGGGGCGGGGAGCTGTTTTTT.

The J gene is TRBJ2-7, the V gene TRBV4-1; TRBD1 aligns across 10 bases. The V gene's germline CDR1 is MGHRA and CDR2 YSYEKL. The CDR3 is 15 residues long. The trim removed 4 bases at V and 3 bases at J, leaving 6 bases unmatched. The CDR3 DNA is TGCGCCAGCAGCCCCCCCGGGACAGGGGACTACGAGCAGTACTTC. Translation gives CASSPPGTGDYEQYF.

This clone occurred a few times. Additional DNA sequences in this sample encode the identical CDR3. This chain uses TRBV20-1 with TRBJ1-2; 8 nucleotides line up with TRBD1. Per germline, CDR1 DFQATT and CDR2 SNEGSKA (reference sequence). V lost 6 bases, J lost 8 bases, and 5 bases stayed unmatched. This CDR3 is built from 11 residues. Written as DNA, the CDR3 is TGCAGTGCACGGACAGGGAACGGCTACACCTTC. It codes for CSARTGNGYTF.

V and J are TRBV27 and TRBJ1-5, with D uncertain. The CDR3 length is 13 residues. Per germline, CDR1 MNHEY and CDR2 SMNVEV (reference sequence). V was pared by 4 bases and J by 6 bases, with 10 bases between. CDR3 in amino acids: CASSYSGSQPQHF. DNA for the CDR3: TGTGCCAGCAGTTATTCGGGTTCTCAGCCCCAGCATTTT.